The T cell receptor (beta chain) under discussion was sequenced for a study of blood T cell repertoires in COVID-19. Study context: Italy, Spain and the United States were the sources of the convalescent and acute COVID-19 samples. PBMCs, B-cell-depleted T cells, or T cells were the source of the cDNA or gDNA that made up the material.

Original data processing: Using reference gene primer amplification, nucleated cell counts were estimated. Assay used: immunoSEQ multiplex PCR; TCRdb lists only in-frame clones, some missing. The V and J calls and the clone size are those of that table, but D and trimming were determined from the DNA. The profile shows tens of thousands of clones, 70% to 85% of them singletons. The V gene's germline CDR1 is SNHLY and CDR2 FYNNEI. The CDR3 runs to 15 residues. V was pared by 4 bases and J by 5 bases, with 1 base of the junction left unmatched. The sequencing sample was made of peripheral blood. The sequence came from a human donor with acute or convalescent COVID-19. The donor label of this sample is uncertain. V is TRBV2 and J is TRBJ2-3; 15 nucleotides align to TRBD2. The CDR3 region has the DNA TGTGCCAGCAGTGGGACTAGCGGGGGGGTAGATACGCAGTATTTT. This sequence encodes CASSGTSGGVDTQYF.